Listed below are T cell receptor beta chains from one sample, sequenced in a study of naive and memory T cell subsets. TCRdb itself ran the UMI-ligation and nested PCR reads through MiXCR, one entry per CDR3 protein. The table includes 81,000 or so distinct CDR3 sequences, roughly 7% detected once. The sample taken for sequencing was central memory CD4+ T cells from blood. The receptor source for this set is a human donor in good health. The CDR3 runs from the conserved cysteine through the conserved F or W. A D gene is named only where the DNA matches it firmly. Expanded clones are given a class, and other clones once, few, many or no size at all.

J gene | V gene | clone size | D gene | CDR3 protein | CDR3 DNA
TRBJ1-3 | TRBV7-2 | medium-sized | NA | CASSLPGNTIYF | TGTGCCAGCAGCTTACCGGGAAACACCATATATTTT
TRBJ2-2 | TRBV7-2 | NA | TRBD2 | CASSQLAGGGELFF | TGTGCCAGCAGCCAGCTAGCGGGGGGCGGGGAGCTGTTTTTT
TRBJ1-1 | TRBV29-1 | many | TRBD1 | CSTTGTGRAVNTEAFF | TGCAGCACCACCGGGACAGGGCGCGCGGTGAACACTGAAGCTTTCTTT
TRBJ2-5 | TRBV12-3/TRBV12-4 | NA | TRBD1 | CASSRPGQHETQYF | TGTGCCAGCAGTCGACCGGGACAGCATGAGACCCAGTACTTC
TRBJ1-1 | TRBV5-4 | NA | NA | CASGGQLMNTEAFF | TGTGCCAGCGGTGGACAGCTTATGAACACTGAAGCTTTCTTT
TRBJ2-7 | TRBV7-5 | many | NA | CISVPEAPRAGIHQYF | NA
TRBJ1-5 | TRBV20-1 | many | NA | CSARDRGFNQPQHF | TGCAGTGCTAGAGATCGGGGGTTCAATCAGCCCCAGCATTTT
TRBJ2-2 | TRBV6-2/TRBV6-3 | NA | NA | CASSPRGAANTGELFF | TGTGCCAGCAGTCCCCGGGGCGCGGCCAACACCGGGGAGCTGTTTTTT
TRBJ1-5 | TRBV5-6 | many | NA | CASRKRRYSNQPQHF | TGTGCCAGCAGGAAAAGACGGTATAGCAATCAGCCCCAGCATTTT
TRBJ1-2 | TRBV24-1 | many | NA | CATSEGPHRDDGYTF | TGTGCCACCAGTGAGGGCCCACACAGGGACGATGGCTACACCTTC
TRBJ2-5 | TRBV7-2 | NA | TRBD1 | CASSPLTGLRETQYF | TGTGCCAGCAGCCCATTGACAGGGCTAAGAGAGACCCAGTACTTC
TRBJ1-4 | TRBV7-3 | NA | NA | CASSLNAWGPEKLFF | TGTGCCAGCAGCTTAAATGCATGGGGCCCCGAAAAACTGTTTTTT
TRBJ1-2 | TRBV13 | few | NA | CASSIRRADYGYTF | TGTGCCAGCAGCATTCGCAGGGCGGACTATGGCTACACCTTC
TRBJ2-5 | TRBV6-2/TRBV6-3 | many | TRBD2 | CASSQGLVKKETQYF | TGTGCCAGCAGTCAGGGACTAGTGAAGAAAGAGACCCAGTACTTC
TRBJ2-5 | TRBV4-2 | NA | NA | CASSQQLGQETQYF | TGTGCCAGCAGCCAGCAACTAGGGCAAGAGACCCAGTACTTC
TRBJ1-2 | TRBV29-1 | many | NA | CSVERGSGGYTF | TGCAGCGTTGAAAGGGGGTCGGGAGGCTACACCTTC
TRBJ1-5 | TRBV3-1 | many | TRBD1 | CASSRGTVSNQPQHF | TGTGCCAGCAGCCGCGGGACAGTTAGCAATCAGCCCCAGCATTTT
TRBJ2-7 | TRBV5-6 | many | NA | CASSFAPGQPREQYF | TGTGCCAGCAGCTTCGCCCCTGGACAACCGAGAGAGCAGTACTTC
TRBJ2-3 | TRBV28 | many | NA | CGWGRADTQYF | TGCGGTTGGGGCCGGGCAGATACGCAGTATTTT
TRBJ2-7 | TRBV24-1 | many | NA | CATSDYSGEQYF | TGTGCCACCAGTGACTACTCGGGGGAGCAGTACTTC
TRBJ2-3 | TRBV12-3/TRBV12-4 | few | NA | CASTPLNTQYF | TGTGCCAGCACCCCCCTGAATACGCAGTATTTT
TRBJ2-6 | TRBV20-1 | many | TRBD2 | CSARPTRGVGTGANVLTF | TGCAGTGCGAGACCTACCCGGGGGGTTGGGACTGGGGCCAACGTCCTGACTTTC
TRBJ2-3 | TRBV7-9 | few | TRBD2 | CASSGGDSNTDTQYF | TGTGCCAGCAGCGGGGGGGACTCCAACACAGATACGCAGTATTTT
TRBJ2-5 | TRBV10-3 | NA | TRBD2 | CAIGLAGDGETQYF | TGTGCCATCGGCCTAGCGGGGGATGGAGAGACCCAGTACTTC
TRBJ2-3 | TRBV10-3 | many | TRBD2 | CAISESKLAGEDATQYF | TGTGCCATCAGTGAGTCGAAACTAGCGGGAGAGGACGCTACGCAGTATTTT
TRBJ2-3 | TRBV20-1 | few | TRBD2 | CSASSGGTDTQYF | TGCAGTGCTAGCAGCGGGGGCACAGATACGCAGTATTTT
TRBJ1-3 | TRBV4-1 | many | NA | CASSQQQEGNTIYF | TGCGCCAGCAGCCAACAACAGGAGGGAAACACCATATATTTT
TRBJ1-5 | TRBV18 | few | NA | CASSAGTQGRQPQHF | TGTGCCAGCTCAGCGGGAACACAGGGTAGGCAGCCCCAGCATTTT
TRBJ2-5 | TRBV28 | many | NA | CASGGGRETQYF | TGTGCCAGCGGAGGGGGCCGGGAGACCCAGTACTTC
TRBJ2-3 | TRBV7-2 | few | TRBD2 | CASSQSSGTWGTDTQYF | TGTGCCAGCAGCCAGTCTAGCGGGACATGGGGCACAGATACGCAGTATTTT
TRBJ2-7 | TRBV7-8 | NA | TRBD1 | CASSADRRSYEQYF | TGTGCCAGCAGCGCGGACAGGCGATCCTACGAGCAGTACTTC
TRBJ2-7 | TRBV3-1 | few | NA | CASSQIAYEQYF | TGTGCCAGCAGCCAGATTGCATACGAGCAGTACTTC
TRBJ1-1 | TRBV6-2/TRBV6-3 | many | NA | CASSYSKGTEAFF | TGTGCCAGCAGTTACTCGAAAGGCACTGAAGCTTTCTTT